The rows below give T cell receptor beta chains drawn from one sample of a study of CD8+CD57+ T cells in acquired aplastic anemia. MiXCR, applied by TCRdb to the reads, yields one record per CDR3 protein. The sample has about 160,000 distinct CDR3 sequences, 40% to 50% seen once. The sample comprised sorted CD4+, CD8+, or CD8+CD57+ T cells (not recorded which) from PBMCs. The receptors shown here come from a human donor with aplastic anemia. Both conserved end residues are part of each CDR3. A D gene is named only where the DNA matches it firmly. The listing skips clone size in some rows; elsewhere it reads once, few, many or a size class.

V	J	size	D	length	CDR3	DNA
TRBV2	TRBJ2-1	once	TRBD1	15	CASRVQGAVDNEQFF	TGTGCCAGCAGAGTACAGGGGGCTGTCGACAATGAGCAGTTCTTC
TRBV7-6	TRBJ2-3	NA	NA	15	CASSVQRGNTDTQYF	TGTGCCAGCAGCGTTCAAAGAGGGAACACAGATACGCAGTATTTT
TRBV12-3/TRBV12-4	TRBJ2-7	many	NA	15	CASSHSSREFYEQYF	TGTGCCAGCAGTCACTCCTCTCGGGAGTTCTACGAGCAGTACTTC
TRBV7-6	TRBJ2-5	NA	TRBD1	16	CASSLIPGQGVETQYF	TGTGCCAGCAGCTTAATTCCGGGACAGGGTGTCGAGACCCAGTACTTC
TRBV6-5	TRBJ1-1	many	NA	11	CASSTAAEAFF	TGTGCCAGCAGTACGGCGGCTGAAGCTTTCTTT
TRBV25-1	TRBJ1-2	once	NA	14	CASSQGDRQYGYTF	TGTGCCAGCAGTCAAGGAGACAGGCAGTATGGCTACACCTTC
TRBV25-1	TRBJ2-2	NA	NA	14	CASSATGIGGELFF	TGTGCCAGCAGTGCCACAGGGATAGGCGGGGAGCTGTTTTTT
TRBV11-2	TRBJ2-5	many	NA	12	CASSPAGSYEYF	TGTGCCAGCAGCCCCGCAGGATCTTATGAGTACTTC
TRBV9	TRBJ1-6	NA	NA	12	CASSGPGDRLHF	TGTGCCAGCAGCGGACCGGGGGACCGTCTCCACTTT
TRBV14	TRBJ1-3	once	NA	16	CASSRQIPLSGNTIYF	TGTGCCAGCAGCCGACAGATACCCCTCTCTGGAAACACCATATATTTT
TRBV5-6	TRBJ2-1	NA	TRBD2	16	CASSLWASGKEDEQFF	TGTGCCAGCAGCTTGTGGGCTAGCGGGAAAGAGGATGAGCAGTTCTTC
TRBV2	TRBJ1-2	many	TRBD1	15	CASNPTGRANYGYTF	TGTGCCAGCAATCCGACAGGGCGAGCTAACTATGGCTACACCTTC
TRBV20-1	TRBJ2-1	many	NA	13	CSAPRAGYNEQFF	TGCAGTGCCCCGCGAGCGGGCTACAATGAGCAGTTCTTC
TRBV30	TRBJ2-2	NA	NA	12	CAWSLDGGELFF	TGTGCCTGGAGTTTGGACGGGGGGGAGCTGTTTTTT
TRBV3-1	TRBJ1-3	NA	NA	16	CASSQVRSSSGNTIYF	TGTGCCAGCAGCCAAGTTCGGAGTAGCTCTGGAAACACCATATATTTT
TRBV11-2	TRBJ2-5	many	NA	15	CASSPHPSSQETQYF	TGTGCCAGCAGCCCCCACCCCAGCAGCCAAGAGACCCAGTACTTC
TRBV2	TRBJ2-3	few	NA	15	CASSEDEDPTDTQYF	TGTGCCAGCAGTGAAGACGAGGATCCCACAGATACGCAGTATTTT
TRBV19	TRBJ1-5	few	TRBD1	14	CATETGTGSQPQHF	TGTGCCACCGAGACCGGGACAGGGAGTCAGCCCCAGCATTTT
TRBV20-1	TRBJ2-4	few	TRBD2	19	CSASYGLAGSSAGENIQYF	TGCAGTGCTAGTTACGGACTAGCGGGGTCCTCAGCGGGGGAAAACATTCAGTACTTC
TRBV19	TRBJ2-5	once	NA	14	CASSISWDVKTQYF	TGTGCCAGTAGTATCTCATGGGATGTGAAGACCCAGTACTTC
TRBV10-3	TRBJ2-3	NA	NA	13	CAISDGGTDTQYF	TGTGCCATCAGTGACGGCGGCACAGATACGCAGTATTTT
TRBV2	TRBJ1-1	NA	NA	13	CASRQEANTEAFF	TGTGCCAGCAGACAGGAAGCCAACACTGAAGCTTTCTTT
TRBV5-4	TRBJ2-3	NA	NA	15	CASSFTTGSADTQYF	TGTGCCAGCAGCTTCACTACAGGGAGCGCAGATACGCAGTATTTT
TRBV11-3	TRBJ2-7	many	NA	12	CASSLEGGEQYF	TGTGCCAGCAGCTTAGAGGGAGGCGAGCAGTACTTC
TRBV24-1	TRBJ2-2	NA	TRBD1	18	CATSDSPRQGPNTGELFF	TGTGCCACCAGTGATTCGCCCCGACAGGGTCCGAACACCGGGGAGCTGTTTTTT
TRBV24-1	TRBJ2-5	many	NA	13	CATRRGPAETQYF	TGTGCCACCCGGAGGGGTCCAGCCGAGACCCAGTACTTC
TRBV5-1	TRBJ2-2	many	TRBD2	16	CASSLGTSGRAGELFF	TGCGCCAGCAGCCTTGGGACTAGCGGGAGGGCCGGGGAGCTGTTTTTT
TRBV5-1	TRBJ1-2	NA	NA	15	CASSSEGVFYYGYTF	TGCGCCAGCAGCAGTGAGGGGGTCTTTTACTATGGCTACACCTTC
TRBV15	TRBJ2-3	once	NA	15	CATSRDSQYTDTQYF	TGTGCCACCAGCAGAGATTCACAGTACACAGATACGCAGTATTTT
TRBV4-1	TRBJ2-3	many	NA	15	CASSQGRASTDTQYF	TGCGCCAGCAGCCAAGGTAGAGCTAGCACAGATACGCAGTATTTT